These 10 T cell receptor beta chains came from one sample sequenced in a study of neurological immune-mediated disorders. One entry per CDR3 protein results from TCRdb running MiXCR on the 5' RACE reads. Of some 15,000 distinct CDR3 sequences listed, about 20% are singletons. Sample: PBMCs. The origin of the receptors is a man aged 50-59 years in good health.

This clonotype is categorized as medium-sized. The chain recombines TRBV7-9 with TRBJ2-1; D unresolved. The CDR3 runs to 15 residues. Trimming took off 5 bases at V and 2 bases at J, with 13 bases between the two ends. Germline CDR1 SEHNR, CDR2 FQNEAQ (reference sequence). CDR3: CASSPPASPYNEQFF. The CDR3 DNA is TGTGCCAGCAGCCCCCCGGCTTCCCCCTACAATGAGCAGTTCTTC.

In this sample, this clonotype is medium-sized. This chain's CDR3 is CASSVGWAGAYEQYF. CDR3 bases: TGTGCCAGCAGCGTAGGATGGGCAGGGGCCTACGAGCAGTACTTC. V usage is TRBV9 and J usage is TRBJ2-7; possibly TRBD1 for D (6 bases). The germline V gene has CDR1 SGDLS and CDR2 YYNGEE. This CDR3 region has 15 residues. V gave up 0 bases and J gave up 2 bases, with 12 bases separating them.

This clonotype was recorded at least ten times. This chain joins TRBV5-1 and TRBJ2-3; perhaps TRBD2 as D (5 bases). CDR3 size: 14 residues. In germline, CDR1 is SGHRS, CDR2 YFSETQ. V lost 0 bases to trimming and J lost 5 bases, with 10 bases between them. The CDR3 sequence is CASSLGAAKDTQYF. CDR3 nucleotides: TGCGCCAGCAGCTTGGGAGCGGCGAAAGATACGCAGTATTTT.

Relative to its sample, this clonotype is medium-sized. The rearrangement joins TRBV5-1 to TRBJ1-5, with a weak D call TRBD1 (5 bases). V lost 3 bases to trimming and J lost 0 bases, with 7 bases between them. The germline V gene encodes CDR1 SGHRS and CDR2 YFSETQ. The CDR3 runs to 14 residues. The CDR3 region has the DNA TGCGCCAGCAGCTCTACAGGTAGCAATCAGCCCCAGCATTTT. It codes for CASSSTGSNQPQHF.

The table lists this clonotype with many counts. The chain uses TRBV6-6 and TRBJ2-5; possibly TRBD1 for D (5 bases). This CDR3 comprises 13 residues. Trimming took 8 bases from V and 5 from J, leaving 15 bases between them. Germline CDR1 is MNHNY and CDR2 is SVGAGI (reference sequence). The CDR3 sequence is CASRRQPKETQYF. The CDR3, as DNA: TGTGCCAGCCGGAGACAGCCCAAGGAGACCCAGTACTTC.

This clonotype has only a few counts. This chain uses TRBV7-2 with TRBJ1-6, with D maybe TRBD1 (6 bases). This CDR3 spans 17 amino acids. Germline CDR1 is SGHTA and CDR2 is FQGNSA. V lost 5 bases and J 10 bases, leaving 24 bases between the germline ends. In DNA, the CDR3 is TGTGCCAGCAGCACCATTTCCCACAGGGTAGCTAACTCACCCCTCCACTTT. Translation gives CASSTISHRVANSPLHF.

This clonotype was picked up many times. The chain couples TRBV5-1 to TRBJ2-7; D is undetermined. The CDR3 totals 11 residues. V lost 4 bases and J lost 2, with 4 bases in between. CDR1 and CDR2 (germline): SGHRS, YFSETQ. This CDR3 is CASSGAYEQYF. Here the CDR3 DNA reads TGCGCCAGCAGCGGAGCCTACGAGCAGTACTTC.

This clonotype has at least ten counts. The chain's CDR3 is CASSLVRTDNEQFF. CDR3 in DNA: TGTGCCAGCAGCTTAGTTCGGACAGACAATGAGCAGTTCTTC. V usage is TRBV7-2 and J usage is TRBJ2-1; a weak D match, TRBD1 (6 bases). V was pared by 1 base and J by 5 bases, with 9 bases between. Looked up from germline, CDR1 is SGHTA and CDR2 is FQGNSA. CDR3 length: 14 residues.

In this sample, this clonotype turned up many times. J is TRBJ2-1 and V is TRBV6-5; no reliable D call. The germline CDR1 and CDR2 sequences are MNHEY and SVGAGI. CDR3 length equals 15 residues. Trimming left V 7 bases short and J 8 bases short, with 21 bases between. The CDR3 coding sequence is TGTGCCAGCACCTCCAGGTTGTTGACCCCCGATGAGCAGTTCTTC. Translated: CASTSRLLTPDEQFF.

This chain uses TRBV5-5 with TRBJ2-7, with a weak D call TRBD2 (6 bases). The ends were cut back, 3 bases at V and 2 bases at J, with 15 bases in the middle. There are 15 residues in the CDR3. CDR1 is SGHKS and CDR2 is YYEKEE in the germline V gene (reference sequence). CDR3 amino acids: CASSWVVGGTYEQYF. The CDR3 DNA reads as TGTGCCAGCAGCTGGGTGGTTGGCGGGACCTACGAGCAGTACTTC. The variable domain in full, completed from reference TRBV5-5 and TRBJ2-7, reads DAGVTQSPTHLIKTRGQQVTLRCSPISGHKSVSWYQQVLGQGPQFIFQYYEKEERGRGNFPDRFSARQFPNYSSELNVNALLLGDSALYLCASSWVVGGTYEQYFGPGTRLTVT.